Presented here are 9 T cell receptor beta chains from one specimen sequenced in a study of blood T cells in healthy people across ages. Together with a sample-barcoded 5' primer, a J-beta primer mix was included in a second PCR lasting about 6 to 11 cycles. Via MiXCR, TCRdb re-called the 5' RACE reads, giving one row per CDR3 protein. The sample has more than 900,000 distinct CDR3 sequences; 25% to 30% are singletons. This same sample was also part of a study on T cells of mothers and their children.

The sequenced material came from blood. All receptors come from a woman aged 40 to 50 in good health.

This clonotype appeared many times. This chain connects TRBV7-2 to TRBJ1-5; 11 nucleotides agree with TRBD1. Germline V gives CDR1 SGHTA, CDR2 FQGNSA. The CDR3 length is 14 residues. The V and J ends lost 5 bases and 7 bases, in that order; junction bases with no gene match: 4. DNA of the CDR3: TGTGCCAGCAGCCGGACAGGGGGCGCACAGCCCCAGCATTTT. Protein sequence: CASSRTGGAQPQHF. Full variable domain (remainder filled in from reference TRBV7-2 and TRBJ1-5): GAGVSQSPSNKVTEKGKDVELRCDPISGHTALYWYRQSLGQGLEFLIYFQGNSAPDKSGLPSDRFSAERTGGSVSTLTIQRTQQEDSAVYLCASSRTGGAQPQHFGDGTRLSIL.

Comments on this clonotype: One end of the junction is discordant with germline, which a read error may explain. The CDR3 nucleotides are TGTGCCAGCAGCCGCGGGGGTTCTCAAGAGGCCCAGTACTTC. Protein product: CASSRGGSQEAQYF. This sequence joins TRBV7-3 and TRBJ2-5; 7 bases fit TRBD2. From germline, CDR1 is SGHTA and CDR2 FQGTGA. The CDR3 spans 14 residues.

Turning to this clonotype: Sequence at one end of the junction differs from germline and may be a read error. This chain connects TRBV6-4 to TRBJ2-1, with 15 positions matching TRBD2. The germline V gene has CDR1 MRHNA and CDR2 SNTAGT. The CDR3 runs 14 residues. Written as DNA, the CDR3 is TGTGCCTGCAGTGGGACTAGCGGGGGGAATGAGCAGTTTTTC. It specifies CACSGTSGGNEQFF.

V gene TRBV20-1 combines with J gene TRBJ2-4; the D is unclear. Trimming cost V 0 bases and J 7 bases, with 4 bases left between them. The CDR3 is 11 amino acids. Germline V gene data show CDR1 as DFQATT and CDR2 as SNEGSKA (reference sequence). CDR3 bases: TGCAGTGCTAGAGATCACAACATTCAGTACTTC. Residues: CSARDHNIQYF.

CDR3 in amino acids: CASMTFMNTEAFF. The DNA of the CDR3 is TGTGCCAGCATGACATTTATGAACACTGAAGCTTTCTTT. The gene calls are TRBV25-1 and TRBJ1-1; no reliable D call. V lost 7 bases, J lost 0 bases, and 9 bases lay in between. The CDR3 has 13 amino acids. Germline assignment: CDR1 MGHDK and CDR2 SYGVNS.

The chain couples TRBV20-1 to TRBJ2-4, with 14 bases lining up with TRBD2. J lost 13 bases, V lost 6 bases, and 11 bases had no gene match. CDR1 and CDR2 (germline): DFQATT, SNEGSKA (reference sequence). This CDR3 contains 14 residues. In DNA, the CDR3 is TGCAGTGCCCTTCGGACTAGCGGGGGGAGGGAGCAGTACTTC. It yields the protein CSALRTSGGREQYF.

This rearrangement joins TRBV4-3 to TRBJ2-3; possibly TRBD1 or TRBD2 for D (6 bases each). CDR1 and CDR2 (germline): LGHNA, YSLEER. CDR3 length equals 17 residues. V gave up 0 bases and J gave up 1 base, with 14 bases separating them. CDR3 in amino acids: CASSQDLGGRGTDTQYF. For the CDR3, the DNA is TGCGCCAGCAGCCAAGATCTGGGGGGCAGAGGCACAGATACGCAGTATTTT.

This clonotype was seen many times. J is TRBJ2-7 and V is TRBV3-1, with 8 bases aligning to TRBD1. Losses at the gene ends were 0 bases for V and 6 bases for J; bases not matched to a gene: 1. This CDR3 region has 13 residues. The germline gives CDR1 LGHDT, CDR2 YNNKEL (reference sequence). The CDR3 is CASSQDTGGEQYF. The CDR3 bases are TGTGCCAGCAGCCAAGATACAGGGGGCGAGCAGTACTTC.

This clonotype was counted between two and nine times. The V and J genes are TRBV11-2 and TRBJ2-7; a weak D match, TRBD1 (5 bases). Deletions cut 4 bases from V and 3 bases from J, with 7 bases between. CDR1 and CDR2 from the germline V gene are SGHAT and FQNNGV. The CDR3 is made up of 12 amino acids. CDR3 nucleotides: TGTGCCAGCAGCTGGGGCGTCTACGAGCAGTACTTC. Protein product: CASSWGVYEQYF.